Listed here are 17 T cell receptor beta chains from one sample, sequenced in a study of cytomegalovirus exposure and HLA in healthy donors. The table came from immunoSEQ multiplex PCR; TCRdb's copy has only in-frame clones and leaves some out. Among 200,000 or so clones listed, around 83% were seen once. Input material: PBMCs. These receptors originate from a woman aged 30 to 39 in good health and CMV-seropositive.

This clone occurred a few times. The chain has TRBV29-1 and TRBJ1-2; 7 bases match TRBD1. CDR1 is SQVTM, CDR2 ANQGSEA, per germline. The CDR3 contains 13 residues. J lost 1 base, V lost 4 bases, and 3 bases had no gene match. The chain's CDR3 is CSVGDRVNYGYTF. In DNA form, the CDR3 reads TGCAGCGTTGGGGACAGAGTTAACTATGGCTACACCTTC.

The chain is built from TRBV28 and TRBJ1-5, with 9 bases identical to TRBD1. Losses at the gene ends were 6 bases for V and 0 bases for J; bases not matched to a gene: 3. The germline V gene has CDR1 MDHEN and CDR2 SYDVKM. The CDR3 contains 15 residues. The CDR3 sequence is CASRKQGASNQPQHF. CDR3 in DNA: TGTGCCAGCAGGAAACAGGGGGCTAGCAATCAGCCCCAGCATTTT.

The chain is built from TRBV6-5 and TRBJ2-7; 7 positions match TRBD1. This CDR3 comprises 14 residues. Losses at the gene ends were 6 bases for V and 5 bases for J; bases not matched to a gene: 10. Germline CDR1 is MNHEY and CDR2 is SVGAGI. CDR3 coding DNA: TGTGCCAGCAGCGAATTAGGGGGCCTGGACGAGCAGTACTTC. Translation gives CASSELGGLDEQYF.

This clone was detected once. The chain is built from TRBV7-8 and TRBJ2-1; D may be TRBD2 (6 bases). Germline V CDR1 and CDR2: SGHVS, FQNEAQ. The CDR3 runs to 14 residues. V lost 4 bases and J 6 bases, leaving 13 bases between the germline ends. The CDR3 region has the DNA TGTGCCAGCAGCTCCCGTGGGACTCTCAATGAGCAGTTCTTC. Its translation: CASSSRGTLNEQFF.

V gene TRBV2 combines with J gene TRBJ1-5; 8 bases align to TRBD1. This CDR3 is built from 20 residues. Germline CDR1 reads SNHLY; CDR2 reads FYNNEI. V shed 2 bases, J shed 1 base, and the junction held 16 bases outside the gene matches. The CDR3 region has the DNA TGTGCCAGCAGTGAAAGGACCTTTAAGGCAGGGGGCGGGAGCAATCAGCCCCAGCATTTT. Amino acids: CASSERTFKAGGGSNQPQHF.

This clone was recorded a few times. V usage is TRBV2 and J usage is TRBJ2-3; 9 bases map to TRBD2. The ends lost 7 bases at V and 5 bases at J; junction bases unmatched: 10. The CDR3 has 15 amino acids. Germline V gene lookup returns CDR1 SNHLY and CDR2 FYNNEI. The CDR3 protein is CASNYASGNLDTQYF. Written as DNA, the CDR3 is TGTGCCAGCAACTATGCTAGCGGGAACTTAGATACGCAGTATTTT.

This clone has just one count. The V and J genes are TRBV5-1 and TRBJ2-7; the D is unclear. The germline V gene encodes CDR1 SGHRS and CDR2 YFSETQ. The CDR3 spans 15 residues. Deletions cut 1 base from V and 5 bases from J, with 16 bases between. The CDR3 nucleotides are TGCGCCAGCAGCTTGTTTCCTGCACTCAGGAACGAGCAGTACTTC. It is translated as CASSLFPALRNEQYF.

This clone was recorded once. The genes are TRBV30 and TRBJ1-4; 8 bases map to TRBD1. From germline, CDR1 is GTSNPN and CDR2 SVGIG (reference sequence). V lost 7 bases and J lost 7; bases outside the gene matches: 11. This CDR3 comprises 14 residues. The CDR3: CASTPGTGTEKLFF. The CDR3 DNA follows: TGTGCCTCGACCCCCGGGACAGGCACTGAAAAACTGTTTTTT.

CDR3 amino acids: CASSLTGSSYEQYF. The CDR3 coding sequence is TGTGCCAGCAGCTTGACAGGGAGCTCCTACGAGCAGTACTTC. The rearrangement links TRBV7-8 to TRBJ2-7, with TRBD1 matching 7 bases. The CDR3 has 14 amino acids. The trim removed 3 bases at V and 0 bases at J, leaving 2 bases unmatched. Per the germline V gene, CDR1 is SGHVS and CDR2 is FQNEAQ.

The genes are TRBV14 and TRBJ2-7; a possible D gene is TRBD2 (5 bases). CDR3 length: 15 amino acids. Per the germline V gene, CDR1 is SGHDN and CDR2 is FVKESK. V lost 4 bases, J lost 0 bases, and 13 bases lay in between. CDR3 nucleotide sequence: TGTGCCAGCAGCCCCCGCTGGGAGACCTCCTACGAGCAGTACTTC. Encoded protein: CASSPRWETSYEQYF.

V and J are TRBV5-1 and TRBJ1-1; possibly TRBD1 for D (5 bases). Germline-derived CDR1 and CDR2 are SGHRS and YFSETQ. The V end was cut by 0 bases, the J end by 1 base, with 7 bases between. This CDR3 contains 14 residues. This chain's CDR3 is CASSLAQGNTEAFF. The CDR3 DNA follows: TGCGCCAGCAGCTTGGCCCAGGGGAACACTGAAGCTTTCTTT.

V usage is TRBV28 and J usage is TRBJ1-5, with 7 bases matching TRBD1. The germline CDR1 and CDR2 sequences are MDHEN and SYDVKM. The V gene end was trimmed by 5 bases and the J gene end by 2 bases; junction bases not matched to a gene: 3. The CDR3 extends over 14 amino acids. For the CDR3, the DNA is TGTGCCAGCAGTCGGGGACAGCGCAATCAGCCCCAGCATTTT. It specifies CASSRGQRNQPQHF.

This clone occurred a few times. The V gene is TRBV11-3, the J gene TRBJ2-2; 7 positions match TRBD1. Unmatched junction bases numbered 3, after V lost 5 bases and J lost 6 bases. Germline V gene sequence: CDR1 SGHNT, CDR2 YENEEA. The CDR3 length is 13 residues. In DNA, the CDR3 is TGTGCCAGCAGCGTGACAGGGCCCGGGGAGCTGTTTTTT. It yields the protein CASSVTGPGELFF.

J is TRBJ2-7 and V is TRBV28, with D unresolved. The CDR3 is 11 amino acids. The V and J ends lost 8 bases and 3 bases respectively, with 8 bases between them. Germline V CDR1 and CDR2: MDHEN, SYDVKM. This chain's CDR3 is CASGSLYEQYF. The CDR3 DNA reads TGTGCCAGCGGTTCACTCTACGAGCAGTACTTC.

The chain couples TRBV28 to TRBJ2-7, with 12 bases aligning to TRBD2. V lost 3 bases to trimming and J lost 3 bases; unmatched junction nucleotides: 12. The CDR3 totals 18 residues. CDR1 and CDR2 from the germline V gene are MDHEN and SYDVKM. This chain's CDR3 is CASSFTAGGLAGLYEQYF. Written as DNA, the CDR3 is TGTGCCAGCAGTTTTACGGCAGGAGGACTAGCGGGACTCTACGAGCAGTACTTC. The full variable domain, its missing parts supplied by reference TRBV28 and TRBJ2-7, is DVKVTQSSRYLVKRTGEKVFLECVQDMDHENMFWYRQDPGLGLRLIYFSYDVKMKEKGDIPEGYSVSREKKERFSLILESASTNQTSMYLCASSFTAGGLAGLYEQYFGPGTRLTVT.

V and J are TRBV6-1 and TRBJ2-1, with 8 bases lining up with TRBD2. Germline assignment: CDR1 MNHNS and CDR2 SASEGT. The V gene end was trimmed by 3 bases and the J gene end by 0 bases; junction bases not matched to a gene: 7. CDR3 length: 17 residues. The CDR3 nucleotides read TGTGCCAGCAGTGAGTTACTAGCGGTGAGCTCCTACAATGAGCAGTTCTTC. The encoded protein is CASSELLAVSSYNEQFF.

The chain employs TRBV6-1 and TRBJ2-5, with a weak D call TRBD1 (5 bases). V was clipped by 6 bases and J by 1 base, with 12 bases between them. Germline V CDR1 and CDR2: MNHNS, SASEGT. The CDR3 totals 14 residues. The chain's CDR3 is CASRRWGVQETQYF. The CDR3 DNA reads TGTGCCAGCAGGAGGTGGGGCGTCCAAGAGACCCAGTACTTC.